This T cell receptor beta chain derives from a study of T-cell memory formation after mild COVID-19. Overall study context: The study found TCR clusters largely donor specific.

MiXCR was run by TCRdb on the 5' RACE reads, yielding one entry per CDR3 protein. The table lists hundreds of thousands of distinct CDR3 sequences, over 15% of them singletons. Many counts were recorded for this clonotype. Its antigen is not identified. In germline, CDR1 is SGHKS, CDR2 YYEKEE (reference sequence). V gave up 2 bases and J gave up 0 bases, with 9 bases separating them. The CDR3 sequence is 15 residues long. The study, taken as a whole, reports: Some clones that responded were present in memory (sampled pre-infection), which suggests cross-reactive memory joined. Second-wave clones peaking on day 37 lacked confirmed SARS-CoV-2 specificity.

This TCR came from a man in his late teens or twenties who had mild COVID-19 (a few samples of this study predate the infection). Cell type and time point are not known. The rearrangement joins TRBV5-5 to TRBJ2-4, with D possibly TRBD1 on 5 matching bases. Sequencing used PBMCs or a T cell subset sorted from them (not recorded which). Here the CDR3 DNA reads TGTGCCAGCAGCTTAACAGGAGTAGCCAAAAACATTCAGTACTTC. Translating gives CASSLTGVAKNIQYF.